These 16 T cell receptor beta chains came from one sample sequenced in a study of blood T cell repertoires in COVID-19. The repertoire was sequenced with immunoSEQ multiplex PCR; TCRdb's copy has only in-frame clones and lacks some. The repertoire holds tens of thousands of clones, about 73% seen once, with 35% in the top ten. Specimen: peripheral blood. Every receptor here comes from a woman aged 70-85 years with acute or convalescent COVID-19.

CDR3 residues: CASSHLRETQYF. For the CDR3, the DNA is TGTGCCAGCAGCCACCTGCGCGAGACCCAGTACTTC. The chain employs TRBV16 and TRBJ2-5; no firm D call. Deletions cut 3 bases from V and 5 bases from J, with 7 bases between. CDR1 and CDR2 from the germline V gene are KGHSY and FQNENV. The CDR3 consists of 12 residues.

A few counts support this clone. The V gene is TRBV27, the J gene TRBJ1-2, with 10 positions matching TRBD1. The CDR3 loop spans 14 amino acids. Germline CDR1 and CDR2: MNHEY and SMNVEV (reference sequence). After removal of 9 bases from V and 4 bases from J, the junction contained 8 bases not matched to a gene. This CDR3 is CASSLGTGAYGYTF. CDR3 bases: TGTGCCAGTAGCCTGGGGACAGGGGCCTATGGCTACACCTTC.

This clone was observed a single time. The chain has TRBV5-1 and TRBJ2-7; 13 bases match TRBD2. Trimming removed 6 bases from V and 3 bases from J; junction bases left unmatched: 6. The length of the CDR3 is 15 residues. CDR1 SGHRS and CDR2 YFSETQ come from the germline V gene. CDR3 nucleotides: TGCGCCAGCACCCTGACTAGCGGGGGGAACTACGAGCAGTACTTC. As protein: CASTLTSGGNYEQYF.

V usage is TRBV30 and J usage is TRBJ2-5, with a possible D match to TRBD1 (6 bases). This CDR3 spans 14 amino acids. Looked up from germline, CDR1 is GTSNPN and CDR2 is SVGIG (reference sequence). V was clipped by 4 bases and J by 4 bases, with 16 bases between them. This CDR3 reads CAWTLMGAGETQYF. As DNA, the CDR3 is TGTGCCTGGACCCTAATGGGGGCTGGAGAGACCCAGTACTTC. The variable domain in full, completed from reference TRBV30 and TRBJ2-5, reads SQTIHQWPATLVQPVGSPLSLECTVEGTSNPNLYWYRQAAGRGLQLLFYSVGIGQISSEVPQNLSASRPQDRQFILSSKKLLLSDSGFYLCAWTLMGAGETQYFGPGTRLLVL.

The rearrangement links TRBV6-5 to TRBJ2-7; 10 bases map to TRBD1. CDR1 and CDR2 from the germline V gene are MNHEY and SVGAGI. The CDR3 consists of 15 residues. Trimming took 6 bases from V and 4 from J; bases not matched to a gene: 9. CDR3 residues: CASSYRDRGDYEQYF. The CDR3 DNA reads TGTGCCAGCAGCTACCGGGACAGGGGCGATTACGAGCAGTACTTC.

V usage is TRBV2 and J usage is TRBJ2-3; D call uncertain. In germline, CDR1 is SNHLY, CDR2 FYNNEI. There are 15 residues in the CDR3. The V end was cut by 6 bases, the J end by 0 bases, with 13 bases between. This CDR3 reads CASSPPGTSTDTQYF. In DNA, the CDR3 is TGTGCCAGCAGCCCCCCCGGTACTAGCACAGATACGCAGTATTTT.

The rearrangement links TRBV5-5 to TRBJ2-7; 7 nucleotides line up with TRBD1. The V segment lost 3 bases and the J segment 5 bases; nucleotides outside the gene matches: 8. The germline V gene has CDR1 SGHKS and CDR2 YYEKEE (reference sequence). There are 14 residues in the CDR3. The CDR3 here is CASSSQGVMDEQYF. Written as DNA, the CDR3 is TGTGCCAGCAGCTCCCAGGGGGTAATGGACGAGCAGTACTTC.

This clone was found a few times. The rearrangement uses TRBV27 and TRBJ1-1; 11 bases map to TRBD1. This CDR3 region has 17 residues. The V and J ends lost 4 bases and 0 bases, in that order; junction bases with no gene match: 7. Germline values: CDR1 MNHEY, CDR2 SMNVEV (reference sequence). The CDR3, as DNA: TGTGCCAGCAGTTCCGGACAGGGGGCGCGGATGAACACTGAAGCTTTCTTT. Amino acid sequence: CASSSGQGARMNTEAFF.

The chain combines TRBV4-2 with TRBJ2-3; 11 positions match TRBD2. The CDR3 has 16 residues. V gave up 0 bases and J gave up 5 bases; unmatched junction bases: 4. Germline lookup yields CDR1 LGHNA and CDR2 YNFKEQ. The CDR3 reads CASSQELAGAGDTQYF. The CDR3 nucleotides read TGTGCCAGCAGCCAAGAACTAGCGGGGGCAGGAGATACGCAGTATTTT.

The chain carries TRBV2 and TRBJ1-1; D remains ambiguous. The length of the CDR3 is 11 residues. Germline CDR1 reads SNHLY; CDR2 reads FYNNEI. V shed 9 bases and J shed 1 base, with 6 bases lying between them. CDR3 amino acids: CASGRNTEAFF. The CDR3 DNA reads TGTGCCAGTGGTAGGAACACTGAAGCTTTCTTT.

The chain uses TRBV19 and TRBJ1-2, with 7 bases lining up with TRBD1. Germline V lookup: CDR1 LNHDA, CDR2 SQIVND (reference sequence). The CDR3 loop spans 15 amino acids. V trimming: 7 bases; J trimming: 3 bases; junction bases outside the gene matches: 11. The CDR3 DNA reads TGTGCCAGTACCTACGAGGGGGCGAGGTACTATGGCTACACCTTC. This sequence encodes CASTYEGARYYGYTF. Full variable domain (remainder filled in from reference TRBV19 and TRBJ1-2): DGGITQSPKYLFRKEGQNVTLSCEQNLNHDAMYWYRQDPGQGLRLIYYSQIVNDFQKGDIAEGYSVSREKKESFPLTVTSAQKNPTAFYLCASTYEGARYYGYTFGSGTRLTVV.

J is TRBJ1-1 and V is TRBV5-4; 11 nucleotides agree with TRBD1. After removal of 4 bases from V and 4 bases from J, the junction contained 0 bases not matched to a gene. Looked up from germline, CDR1 is SGHNT and CDR2 is YYREEE (reference sequence). This CDR3 is built from 13 residues. CDR3 amino acids: CASSGQGATEAFF. CDR3 nucleotides: TGTGCCAGCAGCGGACAGGGGGCCACTGAAGCTTTCTTT.

The CDR3: CASRGNGVAQFF. In DNA, the CDR3 is TGTGCCAGCAGGGGGAACGGGGTAGCTCAGTTCTTC. The rearrangement joins TRBV7-9 to TRBJ2-1; the D gene is possibly TRBD2 (5 bases). Germline V gene sequence: CDR1 SEHNR, CDR2 FQNEAQ (reference sequence). The CDR3 totals 12 residues. Between the trimmed V and J ends, which lost 6 bases and 13 bases, there was a span of 16 bases.

Written as DNA, the CDR3 is TGTGCCAGCAGGCCCCCGGGACAGGGTCGGACGGGGGGACCCCTCCACTTT. It yields the protein CASRPPGQGRTGGPLHF. This sequence joins TRBV28 and TRBJ1-6, with TRBD1 identical over 9 bases. V was pared by 6 bases and J by 12 bases, with 18 bases of the junction left unmatched. CDR3 size: 17 residues. The germline gives CDR1 MDHEN, CDR2 SYDVKM.

This chain connects TRBV5-1 to TRBJ1-6; D perhaps matches TRBD1 (6 bases). The CDR3 has 15 amino acids. Germline V CDR1 and CDR2: SGHRS, YFSETQ. With 2 bases removed from V and 3 bases from J, the gap between germline ends came to 9 bases. CDR3 in DNA: TGCGCCAGCAGCTTATCAGGGGACTATAATTCACCCCTCCACTTT. Encoded protein: CASSLSGDYNSPLHF.

This clone was observed a single time. The chain has TRBV5-1 and TRBJ2-2; weak D call: TRBD1 (5 bases). This CDR3 is 17 amino acids long. Trimming cost V 0 bases and J 2 bases, with 14 bases left between them. The germline V gene encodes CDR1 SGHRS and CDR2 YFSETQ. CDR3 sequence reads: CASSLVVGTGNTGELFF. CDR3 in DNA: TGCGCCAGCAGCTTGGTTGTGGGTACAGGCAACACCGGGGAGCTGTTTTTT. Full variable domain (outside the CDR3, taken from reference TRBV5-1 and TRBJ2-2): KAGVTQTPRYLIKTRGQQVTLSCSPISGHRSVSWYQQTPGQGLQFLFEYFSETQRNKGNFPGRFSGRQFSNSRSEMNVSTLELGDSALYLCASSLVVGTGNTGELFFGEGSRLTVL.